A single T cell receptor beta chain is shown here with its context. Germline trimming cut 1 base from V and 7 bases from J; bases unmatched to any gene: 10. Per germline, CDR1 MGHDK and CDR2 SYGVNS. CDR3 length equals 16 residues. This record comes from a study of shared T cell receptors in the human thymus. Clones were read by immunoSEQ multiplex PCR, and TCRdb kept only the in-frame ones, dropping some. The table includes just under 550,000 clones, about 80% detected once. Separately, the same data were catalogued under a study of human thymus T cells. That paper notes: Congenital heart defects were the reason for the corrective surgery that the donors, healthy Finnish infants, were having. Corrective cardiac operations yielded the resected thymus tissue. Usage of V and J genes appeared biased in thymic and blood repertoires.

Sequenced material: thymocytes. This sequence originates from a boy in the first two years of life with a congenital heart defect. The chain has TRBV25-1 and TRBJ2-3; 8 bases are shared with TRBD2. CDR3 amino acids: CASSEWNSGARYTQYF. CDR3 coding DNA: TGTGCCAGCAGTGAATGGAATAGCGGGGCTCGGTATACGCAGTATTTT.